The T cell receptor beta chain under discussion was sequenced for a study of T cell changes during pregnancy in multiple sclerosis. CDR3 length: 16 residues. V trimming: 2 bases; J trimming: 0 bases; junction bases outside the gene matches: 6. Germline CDR1 is MNHNS and CDR2 is SASEGT. Sequencing was performed with immunoSEQ multiplex PCR; in TCRdb, only in-frame clones are kept and a portion is missing. The sample has around 47,000 clones, about 94% seen once. The receptor was isolated from a female donor with multiple sclerosis, enrolled in a pregnancy study. Sequenced here: CD8+ T cells from peripheral blood mononuclear cells, sampled in the first trimester of pregnancy. This chain connects TRBV6-1 to TRBJ1-1; 7 bases are a match to TRBD1. CDR3 in DNA: TGTGCCAGCAGTGAATCACAGGGGCTGATGAACACTGAAGCTTTCTTT. It translates to CASSESQGLMNTEAFF.